The T cell receptor beta chain described here comes from a study of vaccination and CD4 T cells after COVID-19. Across the study: Post-vaccination specimens were collected at a median of roughly 68 days following dose two (range 14 to 241). Control wells got either CEFX epitopes, HIV-1 Nef peptides, or no peptide at all. General study results and limits: Among reactive clones from convalescent patients, a median 86.3% appeared only post-vaccination.

As concerns this clonotype: Its antigen remains unknown.

Sequenced with the Oncomine TCR Beta short-read assay was DNA taken from cultured CD4+ T cells. TCRdb reprocessed the PCR reads via MiXCR and lists one record per CDR3 protein. The table has 15,000 to 17,000 distinct CDR3 sequences, roughly 50% seen once. The CDR3 totals 14 residues. V lost 2 bases and J lost 5; bases outside the gene matches: 4. Germline values: CDR1 SEHNR, CDR2 FQNEAQ (reference sequence). Specified treatment: roughly 11-day PBMC culture with coronavirus spike peptide pools or control peptides (ViraFEST assay). Under the ViraFEST approach, antigen-specific T cells were expanded with peptide pools and TCRs subsequently sequenced.

Sequencing was carried out using CD4+ T cells from blood, cultured in vitro. This chain connects TRBV7-9 to TRBJ2-5, with TRBD1 matching 8 bases. The clonotype originates from a human donor who had recovered from COVID-19. CDR3 residues: CASSLQGAGETQYF. The DNA for the CDR3 is TGTGCCAGCAGCTTACAGGGGGCTGGGGAGACCCAGTACTTC.